The rows below give T cell receptor beta chains drawn from one sample of a study of STAT5B mutations in CD4+ large granular lymphocyte leukemia. Sequencing was performed with immunoSEQ multiplex PCR; in TCRdb, only in-frame clones are kept and a portion is missing. The sample carries roughly 32,000 clones, about 70% recorded once. Sequencing was carried out using CD4+ T cells from blood buffy coats. The origin of the receptors is a human donor in good health. Each CDR3 is given with its conserved first and last residue. A D gene is named only where the DNA matches it firmly. Size tells how often a clone was seen (once, few, many) or the class of an expanded clone, and some rows leave it out.

D gene: NA; CDR3 length: 13; clone size: NA; V gene: TRBV28; J gene: TRBJ1-4; CDR3 DNA: TGTGCCAGCAGTTCAGGGTTGTATGAAAAACTGTTTTTT; CDR3 protein: CASSSGLYEKLFF
D gene: NA; CDR3 length: 13; clone size: NA; V gene: TRBV9; J gene: TRBJ2-7; CDR3 DNA: TGTGCCAGCAGCCATGACCACTCCTACGAGCAGTACTTC; CDR3 protein: CASSHDHSYEQYF
D gene: NA; CDR3 length: 19; clone size: NA; V gene: TRBV18; J gene: TRBJ2-2; CDR3 DNA: TGTGCCAGCTCACCACTTGTTATTACCGGGACGGGGGCGACCGGGGAGCTGTTTTTT; CDR3 protein: CASSPLVITGTGATGELFF
D gene: NA; CDR3 length: 16; clone size: NA; V gene: TRBV7-8; J gene: TRBJ1-4; CDR3 DNA: TGTGCCAGCAGCTTACAAGGCGCTGCAACTAATGAAAAACTGTTTTTT; CDR3 protein: CASSLQGAATNEKLFF
D gene: TRBD1; CDR3 length: 14; clone size: NA; V gene: TRBV27; J gene: TRBJ2-1; CDR3 DNA: TGTGCCAGCAGTCGCTGGGACAGGGAATATGAGCAGTTCTTC; CDR3 protein: CASSRWDREYEQFF
D gene: NA; CDR3 length: 16; clone size: NA; V gene: TRBV5-4; J gene: TRBJ1-4; CDR3 DNA: TGTGCCAGCAGCTTTGACCGCGCCGCAACTAATGAAAAACTGTTTTTT; CDR3 protein: CASSFDRAATNEKLFF
D gene: TRBD2; CDR3 length: 16; clone size: NA; V gene: TRBV5-1; J gene: TRBJ2-5; CDR3 DNA: TGCGCCAGCAGCCTGGGGTTTGGTAGCGGGGTGGAGACCCAGTACTTC; CDR3 protein: CASSLGFGSGVETQYF
D gene: NA; CDR3 length: 16; clone size: NA; V gene: TRBV19; J gene: TRBJ2-1; CDR3 DNA: TGTGCCAGTAGTATTCATCGACAGACCTCCTACAATGAGCAGTTCTTC; CDR3 protein: CASSIHRQTSYNEQFF
D gene: NA; CDR3 length: 13; clone size: NA; V gene: TRBV6-6; J gene: TRBJ1-5; CDR3 DNA: TGTGCCAGCAATGGGGTCCGAGGGCAGCCCCAGCATTTT; CDR3 protein: CASNGVRGQPQHF
D gene: TRBD1; CDR3 length: 14; clone size: NA; V gene: TRBV5-1; J gene: TRBJ1-3; CDR3 DNA: TGCGCCAGCAGCTTGAACGGACAGGGGGACACCATATATTTT; CDR3 protein: CASSLNGQGDTIYF
D gene: NA; CDR3 length: 14; clone size: NA; V gene: TRBV29-1; J gene: TRBJ1-2; CDR3 DNA: TGCAGCTGCGGGGGGCGGGCCAGGGAGTATGGCTACACCTTC; CDR3 protein: CSCGGRAREYGYTF
D gene: NA; CDR3 length: 12; clone size: NA; V gene: TRBV28; J gene: TRBJ1-2; CDR3 DNA: TGTGCCAGCAGTCCTCACGGTTATGGCTACACCTTC; CDR3 protein: CASSPHGYGYTF
D gene: NA; CDR3 length: 15; clone size: NA; V gene: TRBV13; J gene: TRBJ1-1; CDR3 DNA: TGTGCCAGCAGCTTAGAAAGGGGACCTCCCACTGAAGCTTTCTTT; CDR3 protein: CASSLERGPPTEAFF
D gene: NA; CDR3 length: 12; clone size: few; V gene: TRBV29-1; J gene: TRBJ1-1; CDR3 DNA: TGCAGCGGAAACCGAGGGAGCACTGAAGCTTTCTTT; CDR3 protein: CSGNRGSTEAFF
D gene: NA; CDR3 length: 12; clone size: NA; V gene: TRBV13; J gene: TRBJ1-1; CDR3 DNA: TGTGCCAGCAGCCAAGCCCGCGGTAAAGCTTTCTTT; CDR3 protein: CASSQARGKAFF
D gene: TRBD1; CDR3 length: 15; clone size: NA; V gene: TRBV6-1; J gene: TRBJ2-2; CDR3 DNA: TGTGCCAGCAGCGCCGGGACAGGGGGGACCGGGGAGCTGTTTTTT; CDR3 protein: CASSAGTGGTGELFF
D gene: TRBD1; CDR3 length: 15; clone size: NA; V gene: TRBV5-1; J gene: TRBJ1-4; CDR3 DNA: TGCGCCAGCGGTGGACAGGGACTGCCGGGGGAAAAACTGTTTTTT; CDR3 protein: CASGGQGLPGEKLFF
D gene: NA; CDR3 length: 14; clone size: NA; V gene: TRBV2; J gene: TRBJ1-5; CDR3 DNA: TGTGCCAGCAGCTCAGGGGCGGTGATTCAGCCCCAGCATTTT; CDR3 protein: CASSSGAVIQPQHF
D gene: TRBD1; CDR3 length: 13; clone size: NA; V gene: TRBV7-3; J gene: TRBJ1-2; CDR3 DNA: TGTGCCAGCAGCTCCGGACAGGGCTATGGCTACACCTTC; CDR3 protein: CASSSGQGYGYTF
D gene: TRBD1; CDR3 length: 14; clone size: NA; V gene: TRBV10-2; J gene: TRBJ1-1; CDR3 DNA: TGCGCCAGCAGCGCCCGGGACAGGAACACTGAAGCTTTCTTT; CDR3 protein: CASSARDRNTEAFF
D gene: NA; CDR3 length: 17; clone size: NA; V gene: TRBV7-9; J gene: TRBJ1-1; CDR3 DNA: TGTGCCAGCAGCTTAGGCGGCTTCGCTTCCTCGGACACTGAAGCTTTCTTT; CDR3 protein: CASSLGGFASSDTEAFF
D gene: TRBD1; CDR3 length: 14; clone size: NA; V gene: TRBV25-1; J gene: TRBJ1-6; CDR3 DNA: TGTGCCAGCAGGGGAGGGACAGTTAATTCACCCCTCCACTTT; CDR3 protein: CASRGGTVNSPLHF
D gene: TRBD1; CDR3 length: 15; clone size: NA; V gene: TRBV18; J gene: TRBJ2-5; CDR3 DNA: TGTGCCAGCTCACCAGGACAGGGGAAGGAAGAGACCCAGTACTTC; CDR3 protein: CASSPGQGKEETQYF
D gene: NA; CDR3 length: 15; clone size: NA; V gene: TRBV11-1; J gene: TRBJ1-5; CDR3 DNA: TGTGCCAGCAGCTTTCGAGGGAATAGCAATCAGCCCCAGCATTTT; CDR3 protein: CASSFRGNSNQPQHF
D gene: TRBD1; CDR3 length: 19; clone size: NA; V gene: TRBV19; J gene: TRBJ1-4; CDR3 DNA: TGTGCCAGTAGCCTTCGATGGACAGGGCAGTCTGCAACTAATGAAAAACTGTTTTTT; CDR3 protein: CASSLRWTGQSATNEKLFF
D gene: NA; CDR3 length: 12; clone size: once; V gene: TRBV10-2; J gene: TRBJ1-1; CDR3 DNA: TGCGCCAGCAGTATGGTGGGCGCTGAAGCTTTCTTT; CDR3 protein: CASSMVGAEAFF
D gene: NA; CDR3 length: 15; clone size: NA; V gene: TRBV9; J gene: TRBJ1-5; CDR3 DNA: TGTGCCAGCAGCGTAGGCGGACAGCTCAATCAGCCCCAGCATTTT; CDR3 protein: CASSVGGQLNQPQHF